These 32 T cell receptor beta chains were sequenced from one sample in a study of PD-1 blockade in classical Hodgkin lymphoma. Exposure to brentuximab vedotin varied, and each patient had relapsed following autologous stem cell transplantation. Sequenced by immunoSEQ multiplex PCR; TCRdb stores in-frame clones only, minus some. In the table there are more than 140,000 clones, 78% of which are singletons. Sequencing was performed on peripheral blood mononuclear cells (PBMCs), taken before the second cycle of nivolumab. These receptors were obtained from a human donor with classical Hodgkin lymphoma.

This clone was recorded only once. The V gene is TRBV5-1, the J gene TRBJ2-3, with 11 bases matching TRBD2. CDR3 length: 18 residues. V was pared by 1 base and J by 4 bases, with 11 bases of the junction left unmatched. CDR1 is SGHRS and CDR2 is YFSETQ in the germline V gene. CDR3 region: CASSLRSLTSGAADTQYF. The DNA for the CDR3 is TGCGCCAGCAGCTTGAGGTCCTTGACTAGCGGGGCGGCAGATACGCAGTATTTT.

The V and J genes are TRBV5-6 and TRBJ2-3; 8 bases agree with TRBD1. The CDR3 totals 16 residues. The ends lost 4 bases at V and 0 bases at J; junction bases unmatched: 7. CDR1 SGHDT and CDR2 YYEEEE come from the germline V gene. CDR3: CASSPATGASTDTQYF. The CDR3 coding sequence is TGTGCCAGCAGCCCGGCGACAGGGGCTAGCACAGATACGCAGTATTTT.

CDR3 coding DNA: TGTGCCAGCAGCTTACTAGCGGGAGGGGCCTCCACAGATACGCAGTATTTT. Encoded protein: CASSLLAGGASTDTQYF. The chain couples TRBV7-2 to TRBJ2-3; 12 positions agree with TRBD2. Germline lookup yields CDR1 SGHTA and CDR2 FQGNSA. Trimming cost V 2 bases and J 2 bases; bases outside gene matches: 5. This CDR3 is 17 amino acids long.

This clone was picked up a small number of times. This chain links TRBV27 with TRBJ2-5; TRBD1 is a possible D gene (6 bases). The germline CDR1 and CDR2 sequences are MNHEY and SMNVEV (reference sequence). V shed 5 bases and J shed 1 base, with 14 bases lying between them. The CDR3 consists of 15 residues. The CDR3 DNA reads TGTGCCAGCAGTATTTCGACAGGAGCCCAAGAGACCCAGTACTTC. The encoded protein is CASSISTGAQETQYF.

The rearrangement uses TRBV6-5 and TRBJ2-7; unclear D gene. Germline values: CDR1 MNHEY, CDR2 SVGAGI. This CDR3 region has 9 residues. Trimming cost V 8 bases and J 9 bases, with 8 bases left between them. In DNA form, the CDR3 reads TGTGCCAGCGGGCTCCGGCAGTACTTC. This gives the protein CASGLRQYF.

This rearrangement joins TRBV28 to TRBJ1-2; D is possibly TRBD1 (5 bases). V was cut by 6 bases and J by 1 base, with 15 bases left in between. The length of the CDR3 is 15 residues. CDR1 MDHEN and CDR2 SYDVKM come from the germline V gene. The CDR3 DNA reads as TGTGCCAGCAGACCCACAGGACGGCTTAACTATGGCTACACCTTC. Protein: CASRPTGRLNYGYTF.

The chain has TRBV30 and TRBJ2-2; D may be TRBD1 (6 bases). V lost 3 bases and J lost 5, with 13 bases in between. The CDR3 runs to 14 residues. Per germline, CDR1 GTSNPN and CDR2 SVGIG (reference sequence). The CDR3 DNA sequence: TGTGCCTGGAGGATGGGGGCGCGGACCGGGGAGCTGTTTTTT. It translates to CAWRMGARTGELFF. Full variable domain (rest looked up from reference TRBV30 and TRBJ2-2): SQTIHQWPATLVQPVGSPLSLECTVEGTSNPNLYWYRQAAGRGLQLLFYSVGIGQISSEVPQNLSASRPQDRQFILSSKKLLLSDSGFYLCAWRMGARTGELFFGEGSRLTVL.

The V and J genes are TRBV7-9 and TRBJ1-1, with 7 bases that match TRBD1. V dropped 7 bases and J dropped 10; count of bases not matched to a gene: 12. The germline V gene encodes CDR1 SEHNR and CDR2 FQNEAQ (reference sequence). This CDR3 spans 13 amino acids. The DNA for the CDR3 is TGTGCCAGCACCCAAGGACAGGCCCGGGGAGCTTTCTTT. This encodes CASTQGQARGAFF.

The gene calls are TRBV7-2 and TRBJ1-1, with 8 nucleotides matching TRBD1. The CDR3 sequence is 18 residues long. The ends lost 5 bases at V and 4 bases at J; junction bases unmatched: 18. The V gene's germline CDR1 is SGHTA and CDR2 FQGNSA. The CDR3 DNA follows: TGTGCCAGCAGCCCAGGGGGGGGACAGGTCTTCCAGGCCACTGAAGCTTTCTTT. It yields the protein CASSPGGGQVFQATEAFF. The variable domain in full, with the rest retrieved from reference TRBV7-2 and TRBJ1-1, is GAGVSQSPSNKVTEKGKDVELRCDPISGHTALYWYRQSLGQGLEFLIYFQGNSAPDKSGLPSDRFSAERTGGSVSTLTIQRTQQEDSAVYLCASSPGGGQVFQATEAFFGQGTRLTVV.

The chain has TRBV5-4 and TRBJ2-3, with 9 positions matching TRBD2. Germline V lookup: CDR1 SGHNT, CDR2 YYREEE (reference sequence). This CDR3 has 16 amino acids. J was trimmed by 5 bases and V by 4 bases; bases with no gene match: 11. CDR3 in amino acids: CASSLNSGRSLDTQYF. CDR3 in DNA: TGTGCCAGCAGCCTCAACAGCGGGAGGTCATTAGATACGCAGTATTTT.

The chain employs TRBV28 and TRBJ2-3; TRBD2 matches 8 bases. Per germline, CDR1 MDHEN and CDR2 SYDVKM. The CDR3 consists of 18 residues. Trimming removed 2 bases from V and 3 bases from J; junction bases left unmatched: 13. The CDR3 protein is CASSLGGYGLAETDTQYF. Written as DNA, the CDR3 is TGTGCCAGCAGTTTAGGCGGCTACGGACTAGCAGAGACAGATACGCAGTATTTT.

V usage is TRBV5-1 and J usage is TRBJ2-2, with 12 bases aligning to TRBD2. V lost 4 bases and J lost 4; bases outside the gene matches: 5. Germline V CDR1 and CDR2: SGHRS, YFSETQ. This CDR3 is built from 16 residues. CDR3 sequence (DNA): TGCGCCAGCAGCCCCGGACTAGCGGGGTTCACCGGGGAGCTGTTTTTT. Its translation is CASSPGLAGFTGELFF.

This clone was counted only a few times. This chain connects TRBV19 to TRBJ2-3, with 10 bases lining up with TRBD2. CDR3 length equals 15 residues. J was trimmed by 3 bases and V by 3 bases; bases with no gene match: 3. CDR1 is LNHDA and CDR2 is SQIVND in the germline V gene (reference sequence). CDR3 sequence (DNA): TGTGCCAGTAGTATGGCAGCGGGAGGGACAGATACGCAGTATTTT. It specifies CASSMAAGGTDTQYF.

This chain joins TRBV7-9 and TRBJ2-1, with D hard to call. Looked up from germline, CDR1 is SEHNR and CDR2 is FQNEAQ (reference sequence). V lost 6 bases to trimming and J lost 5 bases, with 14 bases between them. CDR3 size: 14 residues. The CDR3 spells CASRQAGFNNEQFF. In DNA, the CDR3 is TGTGCCAGCAGGCAGGCAGGATTTAACAATGAGCAGTTCTTC.

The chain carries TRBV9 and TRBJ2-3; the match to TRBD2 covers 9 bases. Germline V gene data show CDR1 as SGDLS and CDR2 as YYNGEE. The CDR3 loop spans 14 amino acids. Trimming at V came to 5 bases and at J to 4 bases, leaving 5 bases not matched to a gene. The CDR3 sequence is CASSAGTSSDTQYF. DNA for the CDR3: TGTGCCAGCAGTGCCGGGACTAGCTCAGATACGCAGTATTTT.

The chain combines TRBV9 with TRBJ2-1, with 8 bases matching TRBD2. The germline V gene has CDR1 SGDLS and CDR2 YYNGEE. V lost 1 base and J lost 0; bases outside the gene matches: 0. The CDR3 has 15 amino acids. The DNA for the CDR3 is TGTGCCAGCAGCGTAACTAGCGGCTCCTACAATGAGCAGTTCTTC. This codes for CASSVTSGSYNEQFF.

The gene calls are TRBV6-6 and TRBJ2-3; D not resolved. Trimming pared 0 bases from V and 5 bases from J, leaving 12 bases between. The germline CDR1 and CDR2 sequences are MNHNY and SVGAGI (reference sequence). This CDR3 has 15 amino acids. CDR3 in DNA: TGTGCCAGCAGTTACTCTTCCGTCTCCCGAGATACGCAGTATTTT. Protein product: CASSYSSVSRDTQYF.

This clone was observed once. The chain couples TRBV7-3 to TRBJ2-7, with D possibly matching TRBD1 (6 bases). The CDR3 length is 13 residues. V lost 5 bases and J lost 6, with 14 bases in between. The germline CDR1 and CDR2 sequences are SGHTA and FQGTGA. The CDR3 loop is CASSPNRGFEQYF. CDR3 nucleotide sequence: TGTGCCAGCAGCCCGAATAGGGGGTTCGAGCAGTACTTC. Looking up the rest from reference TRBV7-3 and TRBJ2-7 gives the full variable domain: GAGVSQTPSNKVTEKGKYVELRCDPISGHTALYWYRQSLGQGPEFLIYFQGTGAADDSGLPNDRFFAVRPEGSVSTLKIQRTERGDSAVYLCASSPNRGFEQYFGPGTRLTVT.

CDR3 DNA sequence: TGCGCCAGCAGCCAGTCGATCTCACTCATTGAGACCCAGTACTTC. Residues: CASSQSISLIETQYF. The V and J genes are TRBV4-1 and TRBJ2-5; D call uncertain. From germline, CDR1 is MGHRA and CDR2 YSYEKL. The length of the CDR3 is 15 residues. The V end lost 3 bases, the J end lost 5 bases, and 16 bases lay between the germline ends.

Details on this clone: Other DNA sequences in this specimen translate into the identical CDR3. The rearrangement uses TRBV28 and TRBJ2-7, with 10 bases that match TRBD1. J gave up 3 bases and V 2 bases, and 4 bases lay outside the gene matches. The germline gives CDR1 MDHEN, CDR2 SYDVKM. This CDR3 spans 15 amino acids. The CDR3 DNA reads TGTGCCAGCAGTTTAAGACAGGGGGCTTTCTACGAGCAGTACTTC. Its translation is CASSLRQGAFYEQYF.

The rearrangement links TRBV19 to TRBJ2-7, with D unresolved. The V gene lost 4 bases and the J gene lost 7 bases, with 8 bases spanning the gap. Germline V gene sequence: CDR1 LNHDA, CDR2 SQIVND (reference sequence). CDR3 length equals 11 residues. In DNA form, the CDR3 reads TGTGCCAGTAGTACCCTTCAAGAGCAGTACTTC. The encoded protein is CASSTLQEQYF.

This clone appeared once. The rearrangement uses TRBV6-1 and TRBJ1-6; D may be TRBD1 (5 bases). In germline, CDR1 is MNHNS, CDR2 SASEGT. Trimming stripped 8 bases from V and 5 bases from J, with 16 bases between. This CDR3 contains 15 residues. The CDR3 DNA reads TGTGCCAGCGGGGCGGAATATGTCAATAATTCACCCCTCCACTTT. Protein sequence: CASGAEYVNNSPLHF.

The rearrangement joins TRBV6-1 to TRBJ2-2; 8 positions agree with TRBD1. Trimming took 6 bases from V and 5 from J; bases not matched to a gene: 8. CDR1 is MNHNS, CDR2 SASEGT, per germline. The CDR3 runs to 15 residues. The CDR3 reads CASRIQGAGTGELFF. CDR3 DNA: TGTGCCAGCAGAATCCAGGGGGCTGGGACCGGGGAGCTGTTTTTT.

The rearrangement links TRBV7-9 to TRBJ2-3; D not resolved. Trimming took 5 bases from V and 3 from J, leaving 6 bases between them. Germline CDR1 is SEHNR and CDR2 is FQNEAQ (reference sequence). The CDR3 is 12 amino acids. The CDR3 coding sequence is TGTGCCAGCAGCCCGAGAACAGATACGCAGTATTTT. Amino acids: CASSPRTDTQYF.

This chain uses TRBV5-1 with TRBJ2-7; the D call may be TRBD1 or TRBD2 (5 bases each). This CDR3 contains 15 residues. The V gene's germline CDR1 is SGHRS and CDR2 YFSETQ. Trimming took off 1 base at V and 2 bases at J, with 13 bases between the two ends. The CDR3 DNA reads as TGCGCCAGCAGCTTGAGACAGTTGGGGGCCTACGAGCAGTACTTC. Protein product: CASSLRQLGAYEQYF. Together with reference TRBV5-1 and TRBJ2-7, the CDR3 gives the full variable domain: KAGVTQTPRYLIKTRGQQVTLSCSPISGHRSVSWYQQTPGQGLQFLFEYFSETQRNKGNFPGRFSGRQFSNSRSEMNVSTLELGDSALYLCASSLRQLGAYEQYFGPGTRLTVT.

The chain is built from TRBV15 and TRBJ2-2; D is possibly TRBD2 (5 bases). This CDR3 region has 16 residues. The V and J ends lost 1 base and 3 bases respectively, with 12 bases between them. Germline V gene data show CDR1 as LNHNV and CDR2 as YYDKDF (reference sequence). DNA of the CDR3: TGTGCCACCAGCAGAGTGTACGGGGTCGACACCGGGGAGCTGTTTTTT. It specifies CATSRVYGVDTGELFF.

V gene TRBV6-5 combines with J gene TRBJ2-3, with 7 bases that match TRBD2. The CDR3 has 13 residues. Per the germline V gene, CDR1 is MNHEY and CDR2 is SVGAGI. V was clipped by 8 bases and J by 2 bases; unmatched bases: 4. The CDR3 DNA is TGTGCCAGCCGGGGGGTATACACAGATACGCAGTATTTT. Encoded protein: CASRGVYTDTQYF.

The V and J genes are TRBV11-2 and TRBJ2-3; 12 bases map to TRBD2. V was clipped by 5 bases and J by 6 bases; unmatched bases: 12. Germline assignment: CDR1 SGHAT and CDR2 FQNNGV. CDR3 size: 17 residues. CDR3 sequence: CASSIRTSGVWGDTQYF. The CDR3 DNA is TGTGCCAGCAGCATCCGGACTAGCGGGGTCTGGGGCGATACGCAGTATTTT. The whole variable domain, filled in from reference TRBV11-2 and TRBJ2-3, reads EAGVAQSPRYKIIEKRQSVAFWCNPISGHATLYWYQQILGQGPKLLIQFQNNGVVDDSQLPKDRFSAERLKGVDSTLKIQPAKLEDSAVYLCASSIRTSGVWGDTQYFGPGTRLTVL.

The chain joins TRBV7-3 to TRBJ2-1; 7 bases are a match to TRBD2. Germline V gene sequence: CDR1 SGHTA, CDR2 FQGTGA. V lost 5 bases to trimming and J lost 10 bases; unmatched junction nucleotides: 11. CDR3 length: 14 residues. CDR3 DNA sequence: TGTGCCAGCAGCCCGACTAGCACCAGCTGGGAGCAGTTCTTC. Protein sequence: CASSPTSTSWEQFF.

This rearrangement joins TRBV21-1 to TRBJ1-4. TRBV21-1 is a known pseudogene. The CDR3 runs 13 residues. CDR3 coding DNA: TGTGCCAGCAGGGGGGGAGCGGATGAAAAACTGTTTTTT. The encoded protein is CASRGGADEKLFF.

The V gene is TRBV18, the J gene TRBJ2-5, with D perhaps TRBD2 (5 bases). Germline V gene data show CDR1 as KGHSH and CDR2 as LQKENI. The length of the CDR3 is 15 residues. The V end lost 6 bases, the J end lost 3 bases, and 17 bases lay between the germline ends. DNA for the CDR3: TGTGCCAGCTCGGAAGACGGCTGGAGGAAAGAGACCCAGTACTTC. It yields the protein CASSEDGWRKETQYF.

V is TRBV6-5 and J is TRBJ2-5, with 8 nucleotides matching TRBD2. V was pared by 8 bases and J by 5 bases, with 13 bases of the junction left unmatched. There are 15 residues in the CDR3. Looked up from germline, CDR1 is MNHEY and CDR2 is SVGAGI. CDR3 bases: TGTGCCAGCTCTGGCATGGCGGGGGGATTTGAGACCCAGTACTTC. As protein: CASSGMAGGFETQYF.